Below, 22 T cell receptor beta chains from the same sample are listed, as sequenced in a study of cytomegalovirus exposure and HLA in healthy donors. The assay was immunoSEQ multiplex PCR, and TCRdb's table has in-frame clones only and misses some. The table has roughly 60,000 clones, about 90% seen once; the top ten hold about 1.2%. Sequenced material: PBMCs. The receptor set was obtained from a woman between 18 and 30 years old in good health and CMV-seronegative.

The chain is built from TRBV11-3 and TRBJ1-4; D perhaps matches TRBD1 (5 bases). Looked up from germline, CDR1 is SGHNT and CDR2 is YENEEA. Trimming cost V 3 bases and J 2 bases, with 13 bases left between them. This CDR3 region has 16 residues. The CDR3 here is CASSFRGISTNEKLFF. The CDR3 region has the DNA TGTGCCAGCAGCTTTAGGGGAATCTCGACTAATGAAAAACTGTTTTTT.

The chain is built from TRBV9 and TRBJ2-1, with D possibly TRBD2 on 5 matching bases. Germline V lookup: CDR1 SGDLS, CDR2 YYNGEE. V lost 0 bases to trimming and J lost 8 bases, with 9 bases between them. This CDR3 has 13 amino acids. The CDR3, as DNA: TGTGCCAGCAGCGTAGAACACGGGGATGAGCAGTTCTTC. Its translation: CASSVEHGDEQFF.

Here the CDR3 reads CASSLSVNNEQFF. The CDR3 nucleotides read TGTGCCAGCAGCTTAAGCGTTAACAATGAGCAGTTCTTC. This rearrangement joins TRBV7-2 to TRBJ2-1, with D hard to call. The CDR3 is 13 residues long. V was pared by 2 bases and J by 5 bases, with 7 bases between. CDR1 and CDR2 from the germline V gene are SGHTA and FQGNSA.

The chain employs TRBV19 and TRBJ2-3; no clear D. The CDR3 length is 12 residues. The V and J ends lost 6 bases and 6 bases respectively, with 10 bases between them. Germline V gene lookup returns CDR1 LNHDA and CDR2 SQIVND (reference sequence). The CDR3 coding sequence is TGTGCCAGTAGCCTAGACCGCGATACGCAGTATTTT. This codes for CASSLDRDTQYF. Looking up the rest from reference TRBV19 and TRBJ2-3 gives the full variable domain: DGGITQSPKYLFRKEGQNVTLSCEQNLNHDAMYWYRQDPGQGLRLIYYSQIVNDFQKGDIAEGYSVSREKKESFPLTVTSAQKNPTAFYLCASSLDRDTQYFGPGTRLTVL.

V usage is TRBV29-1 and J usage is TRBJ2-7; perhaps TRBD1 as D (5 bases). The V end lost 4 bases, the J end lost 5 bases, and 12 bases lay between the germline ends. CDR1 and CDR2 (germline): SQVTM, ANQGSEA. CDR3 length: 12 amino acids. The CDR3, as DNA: TGCAGCGTTGGGGGCACGTCGGACGAGCAGTACTTC. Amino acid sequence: CSVGGTSDEQYF.

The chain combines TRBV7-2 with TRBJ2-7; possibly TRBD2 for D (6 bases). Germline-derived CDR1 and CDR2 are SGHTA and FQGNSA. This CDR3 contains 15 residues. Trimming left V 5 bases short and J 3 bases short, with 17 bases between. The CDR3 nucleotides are TGTGCCAGCAGCCCCTCCGCCGGAGGGGTCTACGAGCAGTACTTC. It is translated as CASSPSAGGVYEQYF. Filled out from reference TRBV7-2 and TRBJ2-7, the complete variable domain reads GAGVSQSPSNKVTEKGKDVELRCDPISGHTALYWYRQSLGQGLEFLIYFQGNSAPDKSGLPSDRFSAERTGGSVSTLTIQRTQQEDSAVYLCASSPSAGGVYEQYFGPGTRLTVT.

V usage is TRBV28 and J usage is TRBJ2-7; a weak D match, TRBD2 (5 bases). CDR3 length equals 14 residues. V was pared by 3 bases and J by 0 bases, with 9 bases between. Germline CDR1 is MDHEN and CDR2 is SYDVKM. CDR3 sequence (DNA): TGTGCCAGCAGTTTGGAACTAGACTCCTACGAGCAGTACTTC. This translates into CASSLELDSYEQYF.

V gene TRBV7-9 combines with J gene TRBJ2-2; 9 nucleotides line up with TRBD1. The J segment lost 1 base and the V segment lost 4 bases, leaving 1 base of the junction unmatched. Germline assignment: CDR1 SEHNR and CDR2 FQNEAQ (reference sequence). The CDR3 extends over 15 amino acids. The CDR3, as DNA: TGTGCCAGCAGCTCGGACAGGGGGAACACCGGGGAGCTGTTTTTT. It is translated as CASSSDRGNTGELFF. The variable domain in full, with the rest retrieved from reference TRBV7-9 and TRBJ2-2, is DTGVSQNPRHKITKRGQNVTFRCDPISEHNRLYWYRQTLGQGPEFLTYFQNEAQLEKSRLLSDRFSAERPKGSFSTLEIQRTEQGDSAMYLCASSSDRGNTGELFFGEGSRLTVL.

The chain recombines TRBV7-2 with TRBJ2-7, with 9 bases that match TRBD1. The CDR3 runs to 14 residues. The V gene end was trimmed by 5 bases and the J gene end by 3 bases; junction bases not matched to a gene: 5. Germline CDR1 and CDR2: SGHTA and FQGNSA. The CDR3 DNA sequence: TGTGCCAGCAGCCCAGGACAGGGGAACTACGAGCAGTACTTC. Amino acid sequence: CASSPGQGNYEQYF.

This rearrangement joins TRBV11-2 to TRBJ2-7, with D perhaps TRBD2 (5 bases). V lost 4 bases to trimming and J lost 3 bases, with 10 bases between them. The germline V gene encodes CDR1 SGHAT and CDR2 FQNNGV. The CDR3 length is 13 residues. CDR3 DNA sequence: TGTGCCAGCAGCTATGATGGACTCTACGAGCAGTACTTC. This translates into CASSYDGLYEQYF.

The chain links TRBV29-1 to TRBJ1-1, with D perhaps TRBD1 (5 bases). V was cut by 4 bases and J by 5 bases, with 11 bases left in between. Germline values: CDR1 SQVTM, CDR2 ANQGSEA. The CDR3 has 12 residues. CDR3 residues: CSVVMGGTEAFF. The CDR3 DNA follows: TGCAGCGTTGTCATGGGGGGAACTGAAGCTTTCTTT. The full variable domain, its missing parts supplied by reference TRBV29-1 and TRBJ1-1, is SAVISQKPSRDICQRGTSLTIQCQVDSQVTMMFWYRQQPGQSLTLIATANQGSEATYESGFVIDKFPISRPNLTFSTLTVSNMSPEDSSIYLCSVVMGGTEAFFGQGTRLTVV.

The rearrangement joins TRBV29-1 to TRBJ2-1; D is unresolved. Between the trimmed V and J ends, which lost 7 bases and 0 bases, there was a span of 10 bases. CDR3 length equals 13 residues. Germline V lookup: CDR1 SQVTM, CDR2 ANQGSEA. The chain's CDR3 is CSASVASYNEQFF. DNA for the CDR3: TGCAGCGCCAGCGTGGCCTCCTACAATGAGCAGTTCTTC.

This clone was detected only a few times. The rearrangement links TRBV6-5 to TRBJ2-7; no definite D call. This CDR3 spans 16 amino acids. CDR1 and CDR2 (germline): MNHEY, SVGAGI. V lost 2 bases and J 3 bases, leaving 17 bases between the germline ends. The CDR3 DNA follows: TGTGCCAGCAGTTACGAGACCCAGCCCTCAGGCTACGAGCAGTACTTC. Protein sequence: CASSYETQPSGYEQYF.

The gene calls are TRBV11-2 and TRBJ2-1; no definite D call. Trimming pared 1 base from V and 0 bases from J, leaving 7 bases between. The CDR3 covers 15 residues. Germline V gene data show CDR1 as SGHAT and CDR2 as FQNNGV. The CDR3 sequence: CASSLGWSSYNEQFF. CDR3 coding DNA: TGTGCCAGCAGCTTAGGGTGGAGCTCCTACAATGAGCAGTTCTTC. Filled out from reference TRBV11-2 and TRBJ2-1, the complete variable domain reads EAGVAQSPRYKIIEKRQSVAFWCNPISGHATLYWYQQILGQGPKLLIQFQNNGVVDDSQLPKDRFSAERLKGVDSTLKIQPAKLEDSAVYLCASSLGWSSYNEQFFGPGTRLTVL.

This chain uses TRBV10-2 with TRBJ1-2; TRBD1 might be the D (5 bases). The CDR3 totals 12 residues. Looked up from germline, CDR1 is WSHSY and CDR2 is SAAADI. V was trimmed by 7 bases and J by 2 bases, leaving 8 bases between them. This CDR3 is CASTPGNYGYTF. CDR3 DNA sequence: TGCGCCAGCACCCCAGGGAACTATGGCTACACCTTC.

The CDR3: CASSVGQGAYEQYF. CDR3 coding DNA: TGTGCCAGCTCAGTCGGACAGGGGGCCTACGAGCAGTACTTC. The chain has TRBV18 and TRBJ2-7; 10 positions agree with TRBD1. V lost 5 bases to trimming and J lost 2 bases; unmatched junction nucleotides: 3. This CDR3 has 14 amino acids. CDR1 is KGHSH, CDR2 LQKENI, per germline.

The CDR3 loop is CASSLAGWGDGENTEAFF. CDR3 nucleotides: TGTGCCAGCAGCTTAGCTGGATGGGGAGACGGGGAGAACACTGAAGCTTTCTTT. This chain uses TRBV13 with TRBJ1-1; D unresolved. Trimming removed 1 base from V and 1 base from J, with 19 bases in between. The CDR3 consists of 18 residues. Germline lookup yields CDR1 PRHDT and CDR2 FYEKMQ (reference sequence).

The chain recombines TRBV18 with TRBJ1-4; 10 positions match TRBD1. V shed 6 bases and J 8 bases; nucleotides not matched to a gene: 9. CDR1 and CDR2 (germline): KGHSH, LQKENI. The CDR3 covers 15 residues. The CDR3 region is CASSPYQDRGEKLFF. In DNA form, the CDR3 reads TGTGCCAGCTCCCCCTACCAGGACAGGGGGGAAAAACTGTTTTTT.

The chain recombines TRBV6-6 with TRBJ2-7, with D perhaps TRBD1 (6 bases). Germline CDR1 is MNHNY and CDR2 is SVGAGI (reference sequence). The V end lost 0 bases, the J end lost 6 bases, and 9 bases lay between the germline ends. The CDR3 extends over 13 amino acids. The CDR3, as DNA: TGTGCCAGCAGTTACTCGGGGACAAGCGAGCAGTACTTC. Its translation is CASSYSGTSEQYF.

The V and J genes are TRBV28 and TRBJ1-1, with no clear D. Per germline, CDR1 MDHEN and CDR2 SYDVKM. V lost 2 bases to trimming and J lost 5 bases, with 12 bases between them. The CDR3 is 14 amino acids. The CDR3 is CASSLPQKGTEAFF. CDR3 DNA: TGTGCCAGCAGTTTACCACAGAAAGGTACTGAAGCTTTCTTT.

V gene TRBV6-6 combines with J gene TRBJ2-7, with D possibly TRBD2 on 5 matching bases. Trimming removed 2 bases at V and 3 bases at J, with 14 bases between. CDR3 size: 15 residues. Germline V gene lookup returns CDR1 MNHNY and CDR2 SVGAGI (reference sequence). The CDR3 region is CASSYLKRKHYEQYF. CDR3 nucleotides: TGTGCCAGCAGTTACCTTAAGCGGAAACACTACGAGCAGTACTTC.

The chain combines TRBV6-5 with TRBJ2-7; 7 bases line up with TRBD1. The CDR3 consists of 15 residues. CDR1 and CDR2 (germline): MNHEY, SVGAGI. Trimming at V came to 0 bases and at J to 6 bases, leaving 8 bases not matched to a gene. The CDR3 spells CASSYSWDSQREQYF. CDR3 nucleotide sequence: TGTGCCAGCAGTTACTCTTGGGACAGTCAACGCGAGCAGTACTTC.